A single sample gave rise to the 21 T cell receptor beta chains below, sequenced in a study of blood T cell repertoires in COVID-19. Sequencing used immunoSEQ multiplex PCR; TCRdb keeps in-frame clones, though not all of them. Of 240,000 or so clones listed, roughly 80% are singletons. The sequenced sample was peripheral blood. These receptors all come from a woman of 80 years or more with COVID-19, enrolled during active disease.

This rearrangement joins TRBV24-1 to TRBJ1-5; 10 nucleotides agree with TRBD1. V dropped 4 bases and J dropped 5; count of bases not matched to a gene: 7. The CDR3 contains 16 residues. Germline CDR1 and CDR2: KGHDR and SFDVKD. CDR3 residues: CATSESGTGDYQPQHF. CDR3 DNA sequence: TGTGCCACCAGTGAGTCCGGGACAGGGGACTATCAGCCCCAGCATTTT.

This clone was counted ten times or more. The rearrangement joins TRBV5-1 to TRBJ2-7; 11 bases agree with TRBD1. The germline V gene encodes CDR1 SGHRS and CDR2 YFSETQ. The length of the CDR3 is 15 residues. Germline trimming cut 4 bases from V and 2 bases from J; bases unmatched to any gene: 5. The DNA for the CDR3 is TGCGCCAGCAGCCCCAGGACAGGGGGCGCCTACGAGCAGTACTTC. The encoded protein is CASSPRTGGAYEQYF. Using reference TRBV5-1 and TRBJ2-7 for the parts outside the CDR3, the full variable domain is KAGVTQTPRYLIKTRGQQVTLSCSPISGHRSVSWYQQTPGQGLQFLFEYFSETQRNKGNFPGRFSGRQFSNSRSEMNVSTLELGDSALYLCASSPRTGGAYEQYFGPGTRLTVT.

J is TRBJ1-2 and V is TRBV9; 7 bases agree with TRBD1. The CDR3 totals 12 residues. CDR1 and CDR2 (germline): SGDLS, YYNGEE. V trimming: 3 bases; J trimming: 11 bases; junction bases outside the gene matches: 7. CDR3 sequence: CASSATGSGYTF. The CDR3 DNA sequence: TGTGCCAGCAGCGCGACAGGGTCAGGATACACCTTC.

The CDR3 nucleotides read TGTGCCAGCTCACCTGGGGCTGCTGAGACCCAGTACTTC. Translating it yields CASSPGAAETQYF. The rearrangement joins TRBV18 to TRBJ2-5; a possible D gene is TRBD1 (5 bases). Between the trimmed V and J ends, which lost 3 bases and 5 bases, there was a span of 10 bases. This CDR3 region has 13 residues. Germline V gene sequence: CDR1 KGHSH, CDR2 LQKENI.

The chain carries TRBV6-5 and TRBJ2-1; 8 nucleotides line up with TRBD2. The V and J ends lost 5 bases and 15 bases, in that order; junction bases with no gene match: 9. The CDR3 spans 12 residues. CDR1 and CDR2 from the germline V gene are MNHEY and SVGAGI. CDR3 coding DNA: TGTGCCAGCAGTCTTCCGGGACTAGTGTCGTTCTTC. Translation gives CASSLPGLVSFF.

This chain uses TRBV5-1 with TRBJ1-1, with D possibly being TRBD1 (6 bases). Trimming left V 2 bases short and J 2 bases short, with 19 bases between. CDR1 SGHRS and CDR2 YFSETQ come from the germline V gene. CDR3 length equals 17 residues. The DNA of the CDR3 is TGCGCCAGCAGCTTTGTCCCTCGGGGGGCGGGAAACACTGAAGCTTTCTTT. This encodes CASSFVPRGAGNTEAFF. Based on the CDR3 plus reference TRBV5-1 and TRBJ1-1, the full variable domain is KAGVTQTPRYLIKTRGQQVTLSCSPISGHRSVSWYQQTPGQGLQFLFEYFSETQRNKGNFPGRFSGRQFSNSRSEMNVSTLELGDSALYLCASSFVPRGAGNTEAFFGQGTRLTVV.

The genes are TRBV24-1 and TRBJ2-1, with 10 bases matching TRBD2. Germline CDR1 reads KGHDR; CDR2 reads SFDVKD. V shed 4 bases, J shed 5 bases, and the junction held 7 bases outside the gene matches. The CDR3 extends over 16 amino acids. CDR3 sequence: CATSDPTAGGNNEQFF. The DNA for the CDR3 is TGTGCCACCAGTGACCCGACAGCGGGGGGGAACAATGAGCAGTTCTTC.

The chain is built from TRBV28 and TRBJ2-3, with TRBD2 matching 9 bases. This CDR3 is 15 amino acids long. Germline-derived CDR1 and CDR2 are MDHEN and SYDVKM. V was pared by 2 bases and J by 2 bases, with 2 bases of the junction left unmatched. Here the CDR3 DNA reads TGTGCCAGCAGTTTAGCGGGAGGGCCCACAGATACGCAGTATTTT. It specifies CASSLAGGPTDTQYF.

The J gene is TRBJ1-2, the V gene TRBV12-3 or TRBV12-4, with D hard to call. V lost 5 bases, J lost 4 bases, and 11 bases lay in between. The CDR3 spans 13 residues. CDR3 sequence: CASSGGRLYGYTF. CDR3 nucleotide sequence: TGTGCCAGCAGTGGCGGCCGGCTCTATGGCTACACCTTC.

The chain has TRBV6-6 and TRBJ1-1; D uncertain. The CDR3 spans 10 residues. Per germline, CDR1 MNHNY and CDR2 SVGAGI (reference sequence). V was pared by 4 bases and J by 7 bases, with 4 bases between. CDR3 DNA sequence: TGTGCCAGCAGTTCACTTGAAGCTTTCTTT. It codes for CASSSLEAFF.

The chain employs TRBV5-1 and TRBJ1-2, with TRBD1 as a possible D gene (6 bases). CDR3 length: 14 residues. With 0 bases removed from V and 4 bases from J, the gap between germline ends came to 10 bases. Germline V gene data show CDR1 as SGHRS and CDR2 as YFSETQ. CDR3 protein: CASSLETGVYGYTF. In nucleotides, the CDR3 is TGCGCCAGCAGCTTGGAGACAGGCGTCTATGGCTACACCTTC.

J is TRBJ1-1 and V is TRBV24-1, with 9 nucleotides matching TRBD1. V gave up 4 bases and J gave up 4 bases; unmatched junction bases: 24. The CDR3 runs 21 residues. Per the germline V gene, CDR1 is KGHDR and CDR2 is SFDVKD. As DNA, the CDR3 is TGTGCCACCAGTGAACCACGGACAGGGGAGAAGAGGGGAGTAGAAGGCACTGAAGCTTTCTTT. It specifies CATSEPRTGEKRGVEGTEAFF.

J is TRBJ2-1 and V is TRBV5-1; 11 bases align to TRBD2. This CDR3 is 13 amino acids long. Germline assignment: CDR1 SGHRS and CDR2 YFSETQ. With V trimmed by 2 bases and J by 10 bases, 2 bases remained unmatched. The CDR3 loop reads CASSFGTSGEQFF. The DNA for the CDR3 is TGCGCCAGCAGCTTCGGGACTAGCGGAGAGCAGTTCTTC.

The chain couples TRBV7-2 to TRBJ2-7, with D possibly TRBD1 on 6 matching bases. Germline V lookup: CDR1 SGHTA, CDR2 FQGNSA. The ends were cut back, 10 bases at V and 2 bases at J, with 18 bases in the middle. The CDR3 is made up of 14 amino acids. DNA of the CDR3: TGTGCCACCAAGATTGACAGGACAACCTACGAGCAGTACTTC. It yields the protein CATKIDRTTYEQYF. Full variable domain (rest looked up from reference TRBV7-2 and TRBJ2-7): GAGVSQSPSNKVTEKGKDVELRCDPISGHTALYWYRQSLGQGLEFLIYFQGNSAPDKSGLPSDRFSAERTGGSVSTLTIQRTQQEDSAVYLCATKIDRTTYEQYFGPGTRLTVT.

The CDR3 spells CASSTTGGNQPQHF. The DNA of the CDR3 is TGTGCCAGCAGCACCACAGGGGGGAATCAGCCCCAGCATTTT. The V and J genes are TRBV5-6 and TRBJ1-5; TRBD1 matches 8 bases. From germline, CDR1 is SGHDT and CDR2 YYEEEE. V was clipped by 4 bases and J by 4 bases; unmatched bases: 4. This CDR3 comprises 14 residues.

This clone was observed once. This chain links TRBV5-1 with TRBJ1-1; 9 bases fit TRBD1. The germline V gene encodes CDR1 SGHRS and CDR2 YFSETQ. V dropped 4 bases and J dropped 4; count of bases not matched to a gene: 8. The CDR3 loop spans 15 amino acids. Here the CDR3 reads CASSPGGTGLTEAFF. The CDR3, as DNA: TGCGCCAGCAGCCCGGGCGGGACAGGGCTCACTGAAGCTTTCTTT. Together with reference TRBV5-1 and TRBJ1-1, the CDR3 gives the full variable domain: KAGVTQTPRYLIKTRGQQVTLSCSPISGHRSVSWYQQTPGQGLQFLFEYFSETQRNKGNFPGRFSGRQFSNSRSEMNVSTLELGDSALYLCASSPGGTGLTEAFFGQGTRLTVV.

V gene TRBV5-1 combines with J gene TRBJ1-3; TRBD1 might be the D (5 bases). The CDR3 sequence is 16 residues long. The V end lost 0 bases, the J end lost 0 bases, and 10 bases lay between the germline ends. CDR1 is SGHRS, CDR2 YFSETQ, per germline. The CDR3 DNA reads as TGCGCCAGCAGCTTGGTAGACAGAAGCTCTGGAAACACCATATATTTT. This sequence encodes CASSLVDRSSGNTIYF.

The V gene is TRBV7-3, the J gene TRBJ2-3, with TRBD2 matching 7 bases. CDR1 and CDR2 (germline): SGHTA, FQGTGA. The V and J ends lost 1 base and 5 bases, in that order; junction bases with no gene match: 9. This CDR3 contains 16 residues. The CDR3 DNA sequence: TGTGCCAGCAGCTTAATTCGCGGGAGTTCTTTAGATACGCAGTATTTT. This codes for CASSLIRGSSLDTQYF.

In its sample, this clone was seen many times. The CDR3 DNA reads TGTGCCAGTAGTAACCGGCCCCCGGGGGAAAAACTGTTTTTT. Encoded protein: CASSNRPPGEKLFF. V gene TRBV19 combines with J gene TRBJ1-4; D is undetermined. The V gene's germline CDR1 is LNHDA and CDR2 SQIVND (reference sequence). The CDR3 covers 14 residues. Trimming stripped 4 bases from V and 8 bases from J, with 14 bases between.

The chain couples TRBV6-1 to TRBJ1-2; D ambiguous. The V gene's germline CDR1 is MNHNS and CDR2 SASEGT. Trimming took 1 base from V and 4 from J, leaving 7 bases between them. The CDR3 extends over 13 amino acids. CDR3 sequence reads: CASSEEGSYGYTF. CDR3 sequence (DNA): TGTGCCAGCAGTGAAGAAGGGAGCTATGGCTACACCTTC.

As DNA, the CDR3 is TGTGCCACCAGTGATCAGGGATCCGAAGCTTTCTTT. This encodes CATSDQGSEAFF. J is TRBJ1-1 and V is TRBV24-1; maybe TRBD1 (5 bases). Trimming pared 3 bases from V and 8 bases from J, leaving 9 bases between. The germline V gene has CDR1 KGHDR and CDR2 SFDVKD. The CDR3 consists of 12 residues.